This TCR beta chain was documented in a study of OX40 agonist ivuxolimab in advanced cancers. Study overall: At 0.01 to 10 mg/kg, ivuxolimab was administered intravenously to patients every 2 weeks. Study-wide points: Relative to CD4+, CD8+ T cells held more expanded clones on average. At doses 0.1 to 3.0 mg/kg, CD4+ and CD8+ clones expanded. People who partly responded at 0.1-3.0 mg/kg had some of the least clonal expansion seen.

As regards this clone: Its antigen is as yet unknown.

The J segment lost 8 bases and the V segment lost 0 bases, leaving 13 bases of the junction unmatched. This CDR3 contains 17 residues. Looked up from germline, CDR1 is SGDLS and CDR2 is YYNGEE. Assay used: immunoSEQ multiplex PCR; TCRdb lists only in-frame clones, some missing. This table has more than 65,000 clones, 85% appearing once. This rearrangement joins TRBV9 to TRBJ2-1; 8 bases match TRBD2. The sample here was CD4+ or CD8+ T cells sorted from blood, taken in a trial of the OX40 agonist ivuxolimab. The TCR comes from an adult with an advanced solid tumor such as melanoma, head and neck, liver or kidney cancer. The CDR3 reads CASSVGFRSGRTYEQFF. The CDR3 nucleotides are TGTGCCAGCAGCGTAGGGTTTCGGAGCGGGAGAACGTATGAGCAGTTCTTC.